In its sample, the clone carrying this T cell receptor beta chain was seen a few times. The source of the sample is a study of T-cell memory formation after mild COVID-19. The CDR3 runs to 12 residues. V lost 5 bases, J lost 9 bases, and 7 bases stayed unmatched. TCRdb fed the 5' RACE reads into MiXCR, producing one record per CDR3 protein. Of some 490,000 distinct CDR3 sequences in the sample, 15% to 20% are singletons; the top ten hold around 12%. This TCR was recovered from an adult woman who had mild COVID-19 (a few samples of this study predate the infection). Cell type and time point are not known. This chain joins TRBV12-3 or TRBV12-4 and TRBJ2-7; 7 nucleotides agree with TRBD2. Source material: PBMCs or a T cell subset sorted from them (not recorded which). The CDR3 region is CASSAGDSRQYF. The CDR3 region has the DNA TGTGCCAGCAGTGCGGGGGACTCTAGGCAGTACTTC.